What follows describes a single TCR beta chain. Antigen specificity is unknown. Second-dose groups at about 4 or about 12 weeks were pooled. The data are from a study of T cell responses to AZD1222 COVID-19 vaccine. The germline gives CDR1 MNHEY, CDR2 SVGAGI. This CDR3 contains 15 residues. V gave up 7 bases and J gave up 5 bases, with 18 bases separating them. Notes on the study in general: Spike-specific TCR repertoires showed rising breadth and depth after two AZD1222 doses. Nearly half of spike-specific TCRs reportedly target unmutated variant regions. AZD1222 recipients seropositive at baseline numbered only five to seven.

Sequenced by immunoSEQ multiplex PCR; TCRdb stores in-frame clones only, minus some. The data show tens of thousands of clones, with roughly 87% seen just once and 11% held by the top ten. The specimen comprised peripheral blood, sampled 28 days after the second AZD1222 dose. The clonotype originates from an adult who received the AZD1222 COVID-19 vaccine. The V call is TRBV6-5, the J call TRBJ2-1, with D tentatively TRBD1 or TRBD2 (6 bases each). CDR3 nucleotides: TGTGCCAGCACCACACGGGGGACAAGCCACAATGAGCAGTTCTTC. Its translation: CASTTRGTSHNEQFF.